This TCR beta chain was observed in a study of response to subunit inactivated influenza vaccine. Study outcomes and limitations: Each seasonal flu vaccination may recruit only limited new T cells, authors suggested.

This clonotype was seen a handful of times. The antigen is undetermined. This CDR3 contains 13 residues. The V gene lost 1 base and the J gene lost 8 bases, with 6 bases spanning the gap. Germline lookup yields CDR1 SGHVS and CDR2 FNYEAQ. TCRdb redid the calling of the RT-PCR reads with MiXCR, one entry per CDR3 protein. Of fewer than 250,000 distinct CDR3 sequences listed, around 14% are singletons. The rearrangement links TRBV7-6 to TRBJ1-6; the D is unclear. The sample in question was CD8+ T cells sorted from PBMCs, obtained more than 4 days after vaccination. The origin of this receptor is a middle-aged man who received an inactivated influenza vaccine. The CDR3 sequence: CASSLETDSPLHF. The DNA of the CDR3 is TGTGCCAGCAGCTTAGAGACGGATTCACCCCTCCACTTT.